The clone carrying this T cell receptor (beta chain) was observed a few times. Its antigen is still unknown. The sample originates from a study of vaccination and CD4 T cells after COVID-19. Study summary: Comprising six males and four females, the convalescent participants counted two Hispanic individuals among them. The post-COVID sampling time was a median approximately 3.5 months after diagnosis, ranging from 35 to 161. Overlapping spike peptides of SARS-CoV-2, HCoV-NL63, HCoV-OC43 and HCoV-229E were used, and cells were stimulated with them.

Sequencing of the DNA from cultured CD4+ T cells was carried out with the Oncomine TCR Beta short-read assay. In TCRdb, the PCR reads were re-called with MiXCR into one record per CDR3 protein. There are approximately 18,000 distinct CDR3 sequences in the sample; 56% occur only once, and roughly 10% lies in the top ten. Trimming stripped 3 bases from V and 6 bases from J, with 13 bases between. Germline V CDR1 and CDR2: LNHDA, SQIVND (reference sequence). This CDR3 has 14 amino acids. Treatment in this sample: roughly 11-day PBMC culture with coronavirus spike peptide pools or control peptides (ViraFEST assay). Study observations and caveats: In convalescent patients, 304 of 307 vaccine-specific clones were spike mono-reactive.

The receptor's source is a human donor who had recovered from COVID-19. The chain has TRBV19 and TRBJ2-3; no firm D call. The sequencing input was CD4+ T cells from blood, cultured in vitro. The CDR3 nucleotides are TGTGCCAGTAGTATCCCCTCAGCATCCGATACGCAGTATTTT. Translating gives CASSIPSASDTQYF.